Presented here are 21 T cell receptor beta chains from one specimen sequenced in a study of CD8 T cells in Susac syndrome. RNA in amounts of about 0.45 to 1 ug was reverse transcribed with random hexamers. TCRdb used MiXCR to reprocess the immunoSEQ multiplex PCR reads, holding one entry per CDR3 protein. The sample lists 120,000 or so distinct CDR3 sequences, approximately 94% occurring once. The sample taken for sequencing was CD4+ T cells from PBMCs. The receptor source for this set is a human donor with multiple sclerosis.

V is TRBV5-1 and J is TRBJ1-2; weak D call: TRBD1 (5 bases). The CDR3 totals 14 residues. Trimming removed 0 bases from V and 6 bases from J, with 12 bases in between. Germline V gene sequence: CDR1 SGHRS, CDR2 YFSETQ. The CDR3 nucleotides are TGCGCCAGCAGCTTGGAGCAGGGATTTGATGGCTACACCTTC. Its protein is CASSLEQGFDGYTF.

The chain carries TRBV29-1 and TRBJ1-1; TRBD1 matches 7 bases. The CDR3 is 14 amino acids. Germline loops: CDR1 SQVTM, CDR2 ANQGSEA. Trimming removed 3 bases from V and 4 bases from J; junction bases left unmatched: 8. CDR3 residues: CSVEWDSSATEAFF. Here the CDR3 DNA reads TGCAGCGTTGAGTGGGACAGCTCGGCCACTGAAGCTTTCTTT.

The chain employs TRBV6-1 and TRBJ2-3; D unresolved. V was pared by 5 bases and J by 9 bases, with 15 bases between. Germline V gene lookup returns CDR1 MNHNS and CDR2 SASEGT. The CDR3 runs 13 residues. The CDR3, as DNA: TGTGCCAGCAGTCCCGACAACTCCGACACGCAGTATTTT. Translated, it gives CASSPDNSDTQYF.

In nucleotides, the CDR3 is TGTGCCAGCAGCCCCATCACAGATACGCAGTATTTT. This codes for CASSPITDTQYF. The chain uses TRBV14 and TRBJ2-3, with D unresolved. Deletions cut 4 bases from V and 2 bases from J, with 4 bases between. Germline CDR1 reads SGHDN; CDR2 reads FVKESK. The CDR3 is made up of 12 amino acids.

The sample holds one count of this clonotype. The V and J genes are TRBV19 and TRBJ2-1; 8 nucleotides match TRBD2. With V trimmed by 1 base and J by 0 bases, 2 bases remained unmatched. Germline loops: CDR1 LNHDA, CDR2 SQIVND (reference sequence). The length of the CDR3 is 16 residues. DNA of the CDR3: TGTGCCAGTAGTATAGCGGCGGGAGGCTCCTACAATGAGCAGTTCTTC. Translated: CASSIAAGGSYNEQFF.

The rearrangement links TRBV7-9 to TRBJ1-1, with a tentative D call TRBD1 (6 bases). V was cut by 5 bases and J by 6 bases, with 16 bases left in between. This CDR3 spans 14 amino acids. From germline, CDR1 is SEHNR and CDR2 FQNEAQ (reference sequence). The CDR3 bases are TGTGCCAGCAGCCCGCAACAGGGAGGCGCTGAAGCTTTCTTT. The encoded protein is CASSPQQGGAEAFF.

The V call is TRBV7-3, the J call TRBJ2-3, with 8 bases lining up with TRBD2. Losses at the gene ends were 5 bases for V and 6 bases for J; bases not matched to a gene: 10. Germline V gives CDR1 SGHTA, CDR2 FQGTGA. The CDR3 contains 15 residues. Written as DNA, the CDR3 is TGTGCCAGCAGCCCGGGGGGGCTAGGATCCGATACGCAGTATTTT. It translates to CASSPGGLGSDTQYF.

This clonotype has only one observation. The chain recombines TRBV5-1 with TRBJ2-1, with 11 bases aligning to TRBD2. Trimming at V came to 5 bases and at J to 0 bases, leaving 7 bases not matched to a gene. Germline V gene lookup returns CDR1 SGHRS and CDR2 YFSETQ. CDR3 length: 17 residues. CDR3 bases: TGCGCCAGCAGACATGCCCTAGCGGGGGGCTCCTACAATGAGCAGTTCTTC. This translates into CASRHALAGGSYNEQFF.

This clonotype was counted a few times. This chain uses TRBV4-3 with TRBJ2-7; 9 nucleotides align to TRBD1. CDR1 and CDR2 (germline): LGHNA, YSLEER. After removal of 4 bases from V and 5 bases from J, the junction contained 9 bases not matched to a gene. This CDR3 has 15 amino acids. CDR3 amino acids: CASSPNGGQGHEQYF. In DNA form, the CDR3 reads TGCGCCAGCAGCCCCAATGGGGGACAGGGACACGAGCAGTACTTC.

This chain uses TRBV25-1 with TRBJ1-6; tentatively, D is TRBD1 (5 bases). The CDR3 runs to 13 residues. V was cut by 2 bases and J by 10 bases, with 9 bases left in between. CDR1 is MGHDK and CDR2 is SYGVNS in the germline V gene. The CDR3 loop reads CASSEIGASPLHF. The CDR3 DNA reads TGTGCCAGCAGTGAAATCGGGGCCTCACCCCTCCACTTT.

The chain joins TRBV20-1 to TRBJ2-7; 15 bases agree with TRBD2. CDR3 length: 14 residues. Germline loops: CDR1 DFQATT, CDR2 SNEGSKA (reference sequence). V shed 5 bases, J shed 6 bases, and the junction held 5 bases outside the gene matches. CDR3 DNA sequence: TGCAGTGCTGGGGGACTAGCGGGAGGAAGCGAGCAGTACTTC. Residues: CSAGGLAGGSEQYF.

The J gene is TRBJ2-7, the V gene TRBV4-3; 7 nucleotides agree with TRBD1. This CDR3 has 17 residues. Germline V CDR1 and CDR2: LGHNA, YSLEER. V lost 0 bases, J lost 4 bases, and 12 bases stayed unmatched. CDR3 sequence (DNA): TGCGCCAGCAGCCAAGATCGTCACACAGGGGAATGGTACGAGCAGTACTTC. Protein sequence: CASSQDRHTGEWYEQYF.

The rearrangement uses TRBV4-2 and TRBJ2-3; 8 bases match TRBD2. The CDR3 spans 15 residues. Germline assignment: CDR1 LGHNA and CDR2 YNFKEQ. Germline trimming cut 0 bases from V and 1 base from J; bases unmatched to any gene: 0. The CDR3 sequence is CASSQELAGTDTQYF. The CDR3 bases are TGTGCCAGCAGCCAAGAACTAGCGGGCACAGATACGCAGTATTTT.

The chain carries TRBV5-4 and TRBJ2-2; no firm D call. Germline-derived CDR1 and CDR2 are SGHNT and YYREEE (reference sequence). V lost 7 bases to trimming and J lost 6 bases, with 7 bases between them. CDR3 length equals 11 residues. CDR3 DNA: TGTGCCAGCTCTAGGGCCGGGGAGCTGTTTTTT. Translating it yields CASSRAGELFF.

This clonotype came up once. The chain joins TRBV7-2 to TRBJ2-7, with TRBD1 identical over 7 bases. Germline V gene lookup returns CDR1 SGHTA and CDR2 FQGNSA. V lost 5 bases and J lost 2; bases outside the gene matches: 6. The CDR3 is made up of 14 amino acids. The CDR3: CASSPQTGPYEQYF. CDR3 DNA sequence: TGTGCCAGCAGCCCCCAGACAGGGCCCTACGAGCAGTACTTC. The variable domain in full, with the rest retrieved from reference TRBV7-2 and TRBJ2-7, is GAGVSQSPSNKVTEKGKDVELRCDPISGHTALYWYRQSLGQGLEFLIYFQGNSAPDKSGLPSDRFSAERTGGSVSTLTIQRTQQEDSAVYLCASSPQTGPYEQYFGPGTRLTVT.

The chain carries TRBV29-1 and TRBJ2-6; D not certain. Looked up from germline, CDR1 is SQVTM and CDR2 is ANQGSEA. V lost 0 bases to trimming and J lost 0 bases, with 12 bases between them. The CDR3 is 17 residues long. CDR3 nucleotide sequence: TGCAGCGTTGAAGAGTTTAACAGCCGCTCTGGGGCCAACGTCCTGACTTTC. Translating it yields CSVEEFNSRSGANVLTF.

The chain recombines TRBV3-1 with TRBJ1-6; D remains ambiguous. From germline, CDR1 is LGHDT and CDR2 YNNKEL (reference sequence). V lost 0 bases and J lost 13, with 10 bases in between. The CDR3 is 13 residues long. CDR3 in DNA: TGTGCCAGCAGCCAAGAAGAGGACTCCCCCCTCCACTTT. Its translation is CASSQEEDSPLHF.

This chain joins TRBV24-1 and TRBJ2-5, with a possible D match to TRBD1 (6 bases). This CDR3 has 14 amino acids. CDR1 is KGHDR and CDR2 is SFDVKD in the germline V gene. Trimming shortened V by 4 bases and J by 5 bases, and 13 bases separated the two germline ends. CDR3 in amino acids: CATSEGGGSETQYF. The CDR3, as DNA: TGTGCCACCAGTGAAGGGGGTGGGTCGGAGACCCAGTACTTC.

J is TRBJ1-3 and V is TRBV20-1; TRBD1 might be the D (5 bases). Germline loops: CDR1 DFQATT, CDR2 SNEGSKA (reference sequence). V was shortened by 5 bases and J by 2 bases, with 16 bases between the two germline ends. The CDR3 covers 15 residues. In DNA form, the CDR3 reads TGCAGTGCTGGCCGGGACGCCCTAACTGGAAACACCATATATTTT. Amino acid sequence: CSAGRDALTGNTIYF.

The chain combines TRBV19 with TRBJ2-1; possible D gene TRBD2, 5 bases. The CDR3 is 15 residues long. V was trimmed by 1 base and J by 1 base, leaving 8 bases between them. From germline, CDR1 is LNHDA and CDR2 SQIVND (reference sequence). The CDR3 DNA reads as TGTGCCAGTAGTATAGGTCGGGATTCCTACAATGAGCAGTTCTTC. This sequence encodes CASSIGRDSYNEQFF.

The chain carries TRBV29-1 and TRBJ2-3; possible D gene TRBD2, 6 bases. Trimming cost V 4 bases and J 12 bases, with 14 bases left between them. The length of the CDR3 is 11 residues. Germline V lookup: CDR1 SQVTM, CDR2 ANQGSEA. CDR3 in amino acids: CSVVTGVSQYF. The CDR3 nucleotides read TGCAGCGTTGTGACGGGAGTAAGTCAGTATTTT.